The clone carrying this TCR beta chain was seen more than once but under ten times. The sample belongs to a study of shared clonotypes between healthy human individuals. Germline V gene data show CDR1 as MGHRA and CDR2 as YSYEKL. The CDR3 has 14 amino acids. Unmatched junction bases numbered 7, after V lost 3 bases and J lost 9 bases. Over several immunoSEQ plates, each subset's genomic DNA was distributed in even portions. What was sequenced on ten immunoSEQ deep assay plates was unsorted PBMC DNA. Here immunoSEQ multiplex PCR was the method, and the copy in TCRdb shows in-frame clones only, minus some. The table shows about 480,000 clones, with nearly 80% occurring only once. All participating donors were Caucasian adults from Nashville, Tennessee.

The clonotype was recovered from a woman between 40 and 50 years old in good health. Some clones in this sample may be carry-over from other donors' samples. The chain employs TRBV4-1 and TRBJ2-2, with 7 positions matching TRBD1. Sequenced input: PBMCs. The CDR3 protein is CASSQTGNERELFF. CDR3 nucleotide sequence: TGCGCCAGCAGCCAGACAGGGAATGAGCGGGAGCTGTTTTTT.